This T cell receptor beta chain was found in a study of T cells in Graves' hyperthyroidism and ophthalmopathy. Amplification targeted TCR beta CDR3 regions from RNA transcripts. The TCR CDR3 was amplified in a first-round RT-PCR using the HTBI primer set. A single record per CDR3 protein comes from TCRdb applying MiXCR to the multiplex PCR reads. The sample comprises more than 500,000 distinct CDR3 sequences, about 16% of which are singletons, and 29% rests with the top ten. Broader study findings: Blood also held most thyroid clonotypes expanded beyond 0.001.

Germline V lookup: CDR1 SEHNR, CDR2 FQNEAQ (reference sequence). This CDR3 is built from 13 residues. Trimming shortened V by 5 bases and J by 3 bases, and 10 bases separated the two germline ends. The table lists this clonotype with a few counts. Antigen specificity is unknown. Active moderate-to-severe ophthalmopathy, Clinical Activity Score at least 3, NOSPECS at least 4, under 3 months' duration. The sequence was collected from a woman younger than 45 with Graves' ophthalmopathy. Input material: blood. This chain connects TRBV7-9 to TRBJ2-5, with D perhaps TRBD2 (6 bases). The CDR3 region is CASSISGEETQYF. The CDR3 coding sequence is TGTGCCAGCAGCATTAGCGGAGAAGAGACCCAGTACTTC.